The 9 T cell receptor beta chains reported below all come from one sample, sequenced in a study of CDR3 diversity in severe acne. TCRdb re-called the PCR reads through MiXCR, storing one row per CDR3 protein. The sample comprises over 100,000 distinct CDR3 sequences, 51% of which are singletons, and around 11% rests with the top ten. The sample was blood. All receptors derive from a male donor with acne.

The V and J genes are TRBV5-1 and TRBJ1-2; D possibly corresponds to TRBD1 (5 bases). V was cut by 0 bases and J by 5 bases, with 11 bases left in between. The germline V gene has CDR1 SGHRS and CDR2 YFSETQ. The CDR3 runs 14 residues. This CDR3 is CASSLGLTDYGYTF. CDR3 nucleotides: TGCGCCAGCAGCTTGGGTCTGACAGATTATGGCTACACCTTC.

This sequence joins TRBV5-4 and TRBJ2-2; TRBD1 matches at 9 bases. CDR3 length: 16 amino acids. Per germline, CDR1 SGHNT and CDR2 YYREEE (reference sequence). V trimming: 3 bases; J trimming: 2 bases; junction bases outside the gene matches: 5. For the CDR3, the DNA is TGTGCCAGCAGCTCCCGGGACAGGGTCAACACCGGGGAGCTGTTTTTT. Protein: CASSSRDRVNTGELFF.

This clonotype was recorded once. The chain recombines TRBV12-3 or TRBV12-4 with TRBJ1-1; D not resolved. The CDR3 length is 11 residues. Trimming removed 5 bases at V and 1 base at J, with 2 bases between. The CDR3, as DNA: TGTGCCAGCAGTACGAACACTGAAGCTTTCTTT. This sequence encodes CASSTNTEAFF.

The chain recombines TRBV9 with TRBJ2-7; TRBD2 matches 13 bases. The junction had 3 bases not matched to a gene; V was cut back by 2 bases and J by 1 base. Germline-derived CDR1 and CDR2 are SGDLS and YYNGEE. The CDR3 runs to 16 residues. CDR3 coding DNA: TGTGCCAGCAGCGTCGGGACTAGCGGGAAATCCTACGAGCAGTACTTC. It specifies CASSVGTSGKSYEQYF.

This clonotype has only a few counts. The chain uses TRBV7-9 and TRBJ1-6; TRBD1 aligns across 12 bases. Germline V gene lookup returns CDR1 SEHNR and CDR2 FQNEAQ (reference sequence). The V and J ends lost 2 bases and 14 bases, in that order; junction bases with no gene match: 7. CDR3 length equals 15 residues. For the CDR3, the DNA is TGTGCCAGCAGCTTATCCGGGACAGGGGGCCTAACCCTCCACTTT. Residues: CASSLSGTGGLTLHF.

This clonotype was observed many times. The chain links TRBV25-1 to TRBJ1-2; D remains unclear. V lost 5 bases to trimming and J lost 7 bases, with 14 bases between them. Looked up from germline, CDR1 is MGHDK and CDR2 is SYGVNS. The CDR3 has 13 amino acids. DNA of the CDR3: TGTGCCAGCAGTCCCCCCACCTCGCGTGGCTACACCTTC. Protein: CASSPPTSRGYTF.

A note on this clonotype: A much larger clone lies one base from this, so it may be a read error. The rearrangement uses TRBV29-1 and TRBJ2-1, with 8 bases that match TRBD2. CDR1 and CDR2 (germline): SQVTM, ANQGSEA. This CDR3 is 13 amino acids long. This CDR3 reads CSGGGLAGNELFF. CDR3 nucleotides: TGCAGCGGGGGTGGACTAGCCGGCAATGAGCTGTTCTTC.

V and J are TRBV6-2 or TRBV6-3 and TRBJ2-3; 7 positions agree with TRBD1. Germline V gene sequence: CDR1 MNHEY, CDR2 SVGEGT. The V and J ends lost 4 bases and 4 bases, in that order; junction bases with no gene match: 8. The CDR3 sequence is 15 residues long. The CDR3 coding sequence is TGTGCCAGCAGTTTCCGAGGGGGCCGGGCAGATACGCAGTATTTT. Amino acid sequence: CASSFRGGRADTQYF.

This clonotype showed up many times. The V and J genes are TRBV7-8 and TRBJ2-3, with 7 bases lining up with TRBD2. CDR1 and CDR2 (germline): SGHVS, FQNEAQ. V lost 5 bases to trimming and J lost 4 bases; unmatched junction nucleotides: 6. The CDR3 length is 14 residues. The CDR3 nucleotides are TGTGCCAGCAGCCACGGGGGGAGGGCAGATACGCAGTATTTT. It is translated as CASSHGGRADTQYF.